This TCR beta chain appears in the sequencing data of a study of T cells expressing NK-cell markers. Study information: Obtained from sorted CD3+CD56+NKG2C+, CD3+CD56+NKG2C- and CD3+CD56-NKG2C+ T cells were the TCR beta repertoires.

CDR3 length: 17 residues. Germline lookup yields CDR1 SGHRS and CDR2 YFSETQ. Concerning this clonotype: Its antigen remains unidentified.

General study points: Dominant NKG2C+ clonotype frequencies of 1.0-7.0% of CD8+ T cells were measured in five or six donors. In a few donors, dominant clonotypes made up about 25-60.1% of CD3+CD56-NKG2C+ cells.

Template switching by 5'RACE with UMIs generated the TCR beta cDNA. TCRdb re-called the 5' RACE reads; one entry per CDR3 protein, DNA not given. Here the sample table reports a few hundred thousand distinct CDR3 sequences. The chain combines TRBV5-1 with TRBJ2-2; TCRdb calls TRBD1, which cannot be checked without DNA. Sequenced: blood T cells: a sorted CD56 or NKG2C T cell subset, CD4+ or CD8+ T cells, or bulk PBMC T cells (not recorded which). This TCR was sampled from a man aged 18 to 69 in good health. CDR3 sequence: CASRPGGAMSRTGELFF.